The clone carrying this T cell receptor (beta chain) has a count of ten or more. Antigen: not known. These data come from a study of T-cell memory formation after mild COVID-19. General observations from the study: Most CD4+ clones that shrank were in CM and EM, while CD8+ ones turned up in EMRA. Researchers found some responding clones in pre-infection memory, a sign that cross-reactive memory joined.

Between the trimmed V and J ends, which lost 1 base and 0 bases, there was a span of 7 bases. Germline CDR1 is SGHDT and CDR2 is YYEEEE. The CDR3 is 14 residues long. TCRdb ran MiXCR on the 5' RACE reads and lists one entry per CDR3 protein. The sample consists of about 290,000 distinct CDR3 sequences, 15% of them appearing once. The TCR originated in a man aged 18 to 29 who had mild COVID-19 (a few samples of this study predate the infection). Cell type and time point are not known. Sequencing was performed on PBMCs or a T cell subset sorted from them (not recorded which). This chain connects TRBV5-6 to TRBJ2-5; D is ambiguous. Written as DNA, the CDR3 is TGTGCCAGCAGCTTGTATAGCAACCAAGAGACCCAGTACTTC. It translates to CASSLYSNQETQYF.